This T cell receptor beta chain came from a study of blood T cell repertoires in COVID-19. This clone was detected only once. Sequence at one end of the junction differs from germline and may be a read error. CDR1 and CDR2 (germline): SGHRS, YFSETQ. The CDR3 runs 14 residues. Sequencing used immunoSEQ multiplex PCR; TCRdb keeps in-frame clones, though not all of them. The table lists 300,000 or so clones, about 90% of them singletons. The genes are TRBV5-1 and TRBJ2-1; 10 nucleotides line up with TRBD1. The sequenced material came from peripheral blood. This receptor was identified in a woman between 40 and 50 years old with acute or convalescent COVID-19. The CDR3 here is CASSFGDRGNEQFF. CDR3 bases: TGCGCCAGCAGCTTCGGGGACAGGGGCAATGAACAGTTCTTC.